These 25 T cell receptor beta chains came from one sample sequenced in a study of blood T cell repertoires in COVID-19. Assay used: immunoSEQ multiplex PCR; TCRdb lists only in-frame clones, some missing. Among fewer than 300,000 clones listed, roughly 90% were seen once. Sequencing input: PBMCs or T cells enriched from blood (not recorded which). The receptors come from a woman in her twenties or thirties who had recovered from COVID-19.

The count of this clone is one. This sequence joins TRBV28 and TRBJ1-1; 7 positions agree with TRBD1. V trimming: 3 bases; J trimming: 5 bases; junction bases outside the gene matches: 6. Germline CDR1 MDHEN, CDR2 SYDVKM. This CDR3 has 14 residues. The CDR3: CASSFDRVRTEAFF. CDR3 DNA sequence: TGTGCCAGCAGTTTTGACAGGGTGAGAACTGAAGCTTTCTTT.

In its sample, this clone was seen once. This chain links TRBV11-2 with TRBJ2-7; 10 nucleotides agree with TRBD2. Germline lookup yields CDR1 SGHAT and CDR2 FQNNGV. J lost 7 bases, V lost 4 bases, and 16 bases had no gene match. This CDR3 spans 17 amino acids. The CDR3 protein is CASSSREVRGLALEQYF. CDR3 DNA: TGTGCCAGCAGCTCTCGGGAGGTTCGGGGACTAGCGTTAGAGCAGTACTTC.

This clone was observed a single time. This chain connects TRBV18 to TRBJ1-2; perhaps TRBD1 as D (5 bases). Germline V gene lookup returns CDR1 KGHSH and CDR2 LQKENI. This CDR3 contains 15 residues. V lost 2 bases and J 6 bases, leaving 16 bases between the germline ends. The chain's CDR3 is CASSPSRGLMNGYTF. The DNA for the CDR3 is TGTGCCAGCTCACCAAGCCGGGGGTTAATGAATGGCTACACCTTC. The full variable domain, completed using reference TRBV18 and TRBJ1-2, is NAGVMQNPRHLVRRRGQEARLRCSPMKGHSHVYWYRQLPEEGLKFMVYLQKENIIDESGMPKERFSAEFPKEGPSILRIQQVVRGDSAAYFCASSPSRGLMNGYTFGSGTRLTVV.

This rearrangement joins TRBV5-8 to TRBJ2-1, with D tentatively TRBD2 (6 bases). From germline, CDR1 is SGHTS and CDR2 YDEGEE. The germline V and J ends were trimmed by 4 bases and 2 bases, with 16 bases remaining between them. The CDR3 has 16 amino acids. The CDR3 here is CASSPVEGGTYNEQFF. As DNA, the CDR3 is TGTGCCAGCAGCCCGGTGGAGGGTGGGACCTACAATGAGCAGTTCTTC. The whole variable domain, filled in from reference TRBV5-8 and TRBJ2-1, reads EAGVTQSPTHLIKTRGQQATLRCSPISGHTSVYWYQQALGLGLQFLLWYDEGEERNRGNFPPRFSGRQFPNYSSELNVNALELEDSALYLCASSPVEGGTYNEQFFGPGTRLTVL.

This clone was seen more than once but under ten times. This CDR3 is CASSAEGGSNQPQHF. The CDR3 DNA reads TGTGCCAGCAGTGCTGAGGGGGGGAGCAATCAGCCCCAGCATTTT. V and J are TRBV6-4 and TRBJ1-5, with D tentatively TRBD1 (6 bases). V was pared by 4 bases and J by 1 base, with 11 bases between. Looked up from germline, CDR1 is MRHNA and CDR2 is SNTAGT. The CDR3 consists of 15 residues.

The chain has TRBV28 and TRBJ2-1; 10 nucleotides line up with TRBD2. The CDR3 totals 16 residues. The junction had 16 bases not matched to a gene; V was cut back by 2 bases and J by 15 bases. Germline V CDR1 and CDR2: MDHEN, SYDVKM. CDR3 in amino acids: CASSLTRGLRSGRGFF. DNA of the CDR3: TGTGCCAGCAGTTTAACCAGGGGGCTACGCAGCGGGAGGGGGTTCTTC.

This chain uses TRBV3-1 (or the pseudogene TRBV3-2) with TRBJ1-2; D call uncertain. The CDR3 runs to 13 residues. The V gene's germline CDR1 is LGHDT and CDR2 YNNKEL (reference sequence). The V gene lost 5 bases and the J gene lost 2 bases, with 9 bases spanning the gap. CDR3 DNA: TGTGCCAGCAGCGGCGACACCAACTATGGCTACACCTTC. Amino acid sequence: CASSGDTNYGYTF.

V usage is TRBV5-4 and J usage is TRBJ2-1, with 10 bases identical to TRBD2. The CDR3 runs 15 residues. Germline trimming cut 0 bases from V and 7 bases from J; bases unmatched to any gene: 4. Germline V lookup: CDR1 SGHNT, CDR2 YYREEE (reference sequence). CDR3 loop: CASSLALAGVNEQFF. The CDR3, as DNA: TGTGCCAGCAGCTTGGCCCTAGCGGGAGTTAATGAGCAGTTCTTC.

The V call is TRBV6-5, the J call TRBJ1-2; possible D gene TRBD1, 5 bases. CDR1 MNHEY and CDR2 SVGAGI come from the germline V gene. The CDR3 has 13 amino acids. V lost 5 bases, J lost 4 bases, and 11 bases lay in between. DNA for the CDR3: TGTGCCAGCAGTCCGGGACTGTCCTATGGCTACACCTTC. It encodes CASSPGLSYGYTF.

The chain employs TRBV23-1 and TRBJ2-7; D uncertain. TRBV23-1 is flagged as an ORF with uncertain function. The V gene lost 0 bases and the J gene lost 7 bases, with 16 bases spanning the gap. This CDR3 contains 15 residues. DNA of the CDR3: TGCGCCAGCAGTCAATCCCTAGAGTCTACGAGAGAGCAGTACTTC. Translation: CASSQSLESTREQYF.

This clone occurred once. This chain joins TRBV28 and TRBJ2-2; D possibly corresponds to TRBD1 (5 bases). Per germline, CDR1 MDHEN and CDR2 SYDVKM. The CDR3 loop spans 15 amino acids. The V gene lost 5 bases and the J gene lost 2 bases, with 12 bases spanning the gap. CDR3 sequence reads: CASSRTTSNTGELFF. CDR3 in DNA: TGTGCCAGCAGTCGGACAACGAGTAACACCGGGGAGCTGTTTTTT.

The chain employs TRBV28 and TRBJ2-1; TRBD2 matches 13 bases. The CDR3 runs 15 residues. Germline V gene data show CDR1 as MDHEN and CDR2 as SYDVKM. Germline trimming cut 6 bases from V and 8 bases from J; bases unmatched to any gene: 7. The CDR3 sequence is CASSTTSGRADEQFF. The DNA of the CDR3 is TGTGCCAGCAGCACCACTAGCGGGAGGGCGGATGAGCAGTTCTTC.

V gene TRBV21-1 combines with J gene TRBJ2-7; the listed D gene, TRBD2, was not tested against the DNA. TRBV21-1 is labeled a pseudogene. The CDR3 has 15 amino acids. The CDR3 DNA follows: TGTGCCAGCAGCAAATGGGGGAGGGGGGGCCACGAGCAGTACTTC. Translation gives CASSKWGRGGHEQYF.

This CDR3 reads CASSVGPSGIGGELFF. The CDR3 DNA reads as TGTGCCAGCAGCGTAGGGCCTAGCGGGATTGGCGGGGAGCTGTTTTTT. The chain employs TRBV9 and TRBJ2-2, with 9 bases lining up with TRBD2. The CDR3 is 16 amino acids. J gave up 7 bases and V 0 bases, and 7 bases lay outside the gene matches. The germline gives CDR1 SGDLS, CDR2 YYNGEE.

The chain joins TRBV4-3 to TRBJ2-7, with 10 bases lining up with TRBD1. CDR1 and CDR2 (germline): LGHNA, YSLEER. The CDR3 contains 17 residues. V gave up 0 bases and J gave up 5 bases; unmatched junction bases: 10. CDR3 protein: CASSQDRGGTGADEQYF. CDR3 DNA sequence: TGCGCCAGCAGCCAAGATCGGGGGGGGACAGGGGCCGACGAGCAGTACTTC.

V and J are TRBV3-1 (or the pseudogene TRBV3-2) and TRBJ1-1; D remains ambiguous. CDR1 is LGHDT, CDR2 YNNKEL, per germline (reference sequence). This CDR3 has 14 amino acids. V was shortened by 3 bases and J by 1 base, with 9 bases between the two germline ends. CDR3: CASSQLGENTEAFF. CDR3 nucleotides: TGTGCCAGCAGCCAGCTCGGGGAGAACACTGAAGCTTTCTTT.

The chain employs TRBV28 and TRBJ1-2; D not certain. Per the germline V gene, CDR1 is MDHEN and CDR2 is SYDVKM. The CDR3 has 14 amino acids. V was pared by 6 bases and J by 4 bases, with 15 bases between. The CDR3 DNA follows: TGTGCCAGCAGACTTTCGGCGACTCTCTATGGCTACACCTTC. Protein: CASRLSATLYGYTF.

The genes are TRBV10-3 and TRBJ2-3; D perhaps matches TRBD1 (5 bases). There are 14 residues in the CDR3. The V gene lost 7 bases and the J gene lost 0 bases, with 11 bases spanning the gap. Germline values: CDR1 ENHRY, CDR2 SYGVKD. The CDR3 DNA is TGTGCCATCACTGACAGCGCCAGCACAGATACGCAGTATTTT. This codes for CAITDSASTDTQYF.

This chain joins TRBV2 and TRBJ2-7; possible D gene TRBD1, 5 bases. The CDR3 has 14 residues. V was trimmed by 6 bases and J by 6 bases, leaving 18 bases between them. Germline V CDR1 and CDR2: SNHLY, FYNNEI. This chain's CDR3 is CASRSRVGWGEQYF. In nucleotides, the CDR3 is TGTGCCAGCAGGAGCAGGGTGGGGTGGGGCGAGCAGTACTTC.

This chain connects TRBV27 to TRBJ2-5; D might be TRBD2 (6 bases). This CDR3 comprises 14 residues. V was pared by 5 bases and J by 6 bases, with 16 bases between. The germline CDR1 and CDR2 sequences are MNHEY and SMNVEV (reference sequence). This CDR3 is CASSPGTEGKTQYF. In DNA, the CDR3 is TGTGCCAGCAGTCCAGGGACGGAGGGGAAGACCCAGTACTTC.

This clone was counted only a few times. The gene calls are TRBV18 and TRBJ1-3; D unresolved. The CDR3 covers 16 residues. Germline V gene lookup returns CDR1 KGHSH and CDR2 LQKENI. Between the trimmed V and J ends, which lost 0 bases and 4 bases, there was a span of 13 bases. CDR3 coding DNA: TGTGCCAGCTCACCACCGTCTAAGAGTAGAGGAAACACCATATATTTT. It codes for CASSPPSKSRGNTIYF.

V usage is TRBV7-3 and J usage is TRBJ2-7, with 12 bases lining up with TRBD2. The CDR3 is 15 residues long. Germline V gives CDR1 SGHTA, CDR2 FQGTGA. Germline trimming cut 0 bases from V and 8 bases from J; bases unmatched to any gene: 5. The CDR3 nucleotides are TGTGCCAGCAGCTTAACTGGGACTAGCGGGCTCCAGCAGTACTTC. Its translation is CASSLTGTSGLQQYF.

This sequence joins TRBV4-2 and TRBJ2-2, with 16 bases aligning to TRBD2. This CDR3 contains 19 residues. The junction had 10 bases not matched to a gene; V was cut back by 3 bases and J by 6 bases. Germline CDR1 is LGHNA and CDR2 is YNFKEQ. The CDR3 loop reads CASSQSGTSGRGSAGELFF. The CDR3, as DNA: TGTGCCAGCAGCCAGTCCGGGACTAGCGGGAGGGGTTCCGCCGGGGAGCTGTTTTTT.

This clone was observed once. The chain joins TRBV15 to TRBJ2-1; 11 bases map to TRBD1. V was pared by 3 bases and J by 0 bases, with 1 base of the junction left unmatched. CDR3 length: 16 residues. CDR1 and CDR2 from the germline V gene are LNHNV and YYDKDF (reference sequence). CDR3 DNA: TGTGCCACCAGCAGGGGGACAGGGGGCTCCTACAATGAGCAGTTCTTC. This translates into CATSRGTGGSYNEQFF.

The chain combines TRBV24-1 with TRBJ2-7; the D gene is possibly TRBD2 (6 bases). Germline lookup yields CDR1 KGHDR and CDR2 SFDVKD. V lost 3 bases and J 3 bases, leaving 11 bases between the germline ends. This CDR3 spans 14 amino acids. The DNA for the CDR3 is TGTGCCACCAGTGATAGTAGCGGAGACTACGAGCAGTACTTC. Translating gives CATSDSSGDYEQYF.